The rows below give T cell receptor beta chains drawn from one sample of a study of T cell changes during pregnancy in multiple sclerosis. Measured with immunoSEQ multiplex PCR; TCRdb has only the in-frame clones, and not every one. The table lists 34,000 or so clones, 90% of them singletons. Sequenced material: CD8+ T cells from peripheral blood mononuclear cells, taken before pregnancy. The receptors here all came from a female donor with multiple sclerosis, enrolled in a pregnancy study. CDR3s include the opening cysteine and the closing phenylalanine or tryptophan.

>TRBJ1-2|TRBV27
CASSLSGTANYGYTF
>TRBJ2-5|TRBV2
CASLRLEETQYF
>TRBJ2-4|TRBV7-3
CASSSTCFRGPEAKNIQYF
>TRBJ1-5|TRBV7-8
CASSLYEGRSNQPQHF
>TRBJ1-1|TRBV10-3
CAISESQGRGAEAFF
>TRBJ2-7|TRBV7-6
CASSAGLAGGLIEDEQYF
>TRBJ2-3|TRBV9
CASSQTGLAGGSTDTQYF
>TRBJ2-5|TRBV7-9
CASSLVGSLPLQETQYF
>TRBJ1-1|TRBV6-1
CASSEMLDSDTEAFF
>TRBJ2-3|TRBV10-3
CAISEGSGGDTDTQYF
>TRBJ1-2|TRBV27
CASSFGTGGDGYTF
>TRBJ2-7|TRBV30
CAWSVAPTAYEQYF
>TRBJ1-6|TRBV4-2
CASSQADREASPLHF
>TRBJ2-1|TRBV4-1
CASSQDRLAGEYEQFF
>TRBJ1-5|TRBV7-9
CASSSDSDQPQHF
>TRBJ2-1|TRBV13
CASSLGLAGSYEQFF
>TRBJ2-3|TRBV29-1
CSVEQLQGAITDTQYF
>TRBJ1-1|TRBV13
CASSLEGAAEAFF
>TRBJ1-2|TRBV12-5
CASGPGTGSNHDYGYTF
>TRBJ1-3|TRBV7-9
CASSPTAGQGKNTIYF
>TRBJ2-2|TRBV11-2
CASSLGGTLSKVAGELFF
>TRBJ2-1|TRBV5-1
CASGASGGSYNEQFF
>TRBJ1-2|TRBV19
CASIPSSVNYGYTF
>TRBJ2-7|TRBV7-6
CASSLAGDRVEEQYF
>TRBJ2-1|TRBV2
CASCTGILNEQFF
>TRBJ2-1|TRBV2
CASSDRLLAGTYNEQFF
>TRBJ1-1|TRBV7-8
CASSLTRTEMNTEAFF
>TRBJ2-1|TRBV12-5
CASVAPNSLAYNEQFF
>TRBJ1-1|TRBV28
CASMVGRSNTEAFF
>TRBJ1-4|TRBV7-9
CASSLARKRTGPNEKLFF
>TRBJ2-7|TRBV7-6
CASSLDSFYEQYF
>TRBJ2-7|TRBV7-9
CASTPTASYEQYF
>TRBJ2-1|TRBV25-1
CASSVPTSAGSGEQFF
>TRBJ2-7|TRBV11-2
CASSLLAGVSYEQYF
>TRBJ2-7|TRBV11-2
CASSLAGGLDEQYF
>TRBJ1-5|TRBV5-5
CASSLLGQASNQPQHF